These 2 T cell receptor beta chains share one sample of origin, sequenced in a study of blood T cells in healthy people across ages. Then a second PCR, running roughly 7 to 11 cycles, was carried out with a sample-barcoded 5' primer and a J-beta primer mix. Using its own MiXCR run on the 5' RACE reads, TCRdb lists one record per CDR3 protein. Of hundreds of thousands of distinct CDR3 sequences in the sample, roughly 52% were seen once. Source material: blood. These receptors all stem from a man in his thirties or forties in good health.

J is TRBJ1-2 and V is TRBV7-2, with 8 bases matching TRBD1. The CDR3 spans 13 residues. Germline V gene lookup returns CDR1 SGHTA and CDR2 FQGNSA. The trim removed 2 bases at V and 8 bases at J, leaving 4 bases unmatched. The CDR3 spells CASSLSGGQGYTF. CDR3 DNA: TGTGCCAGCAGCTTATCAGGGGGCCAAGGCTACACCTTC. Combining the CDR3 with reference TRBV7-2 and TRBJ1-2 gives the whole variable domain GAGVSQSPSNKVTEKGKDVELRCDPISGHTALYWYRQSLGQGLEFLIYFQGNSAPDKSGLPSDRFSAERTGGSVSTLTIQRTQQEDSAVYLCASSLSGGQGYTFGSGTRLTVV.

Turning to this clonotype: A junction end diverges from the germline sequence, so it may reflect a read error. The chain has TRBV7-9 and TRBJ2-5; D is uncertain. Germline V lookup: CDR1 SEHNR, CDR2 FQNEAQ (reference sequence). The CDR3 loop spans 14 amino acids. The CDR3 region is CAGSLEATQETQYF. In nucleotides, the CDR3 is TGTGCCGGCAGCTTAGAGGCTACCCAGGAGACCCAGTACTTC. The full variable domain, in which reference TRBV7-9 and TRBJ2-5 provide the parts outside the CDR3, is DTGVSQNPRHKITKRGQNVTFRCDPISEHNRLYWYRQTLGQGPEFLTYFQNEAQLEKSRLLSDRFSAERPKGSFSTLEIQRTEQGDSAMYLCAGSLEATQETQYFGPGTRLLVL.